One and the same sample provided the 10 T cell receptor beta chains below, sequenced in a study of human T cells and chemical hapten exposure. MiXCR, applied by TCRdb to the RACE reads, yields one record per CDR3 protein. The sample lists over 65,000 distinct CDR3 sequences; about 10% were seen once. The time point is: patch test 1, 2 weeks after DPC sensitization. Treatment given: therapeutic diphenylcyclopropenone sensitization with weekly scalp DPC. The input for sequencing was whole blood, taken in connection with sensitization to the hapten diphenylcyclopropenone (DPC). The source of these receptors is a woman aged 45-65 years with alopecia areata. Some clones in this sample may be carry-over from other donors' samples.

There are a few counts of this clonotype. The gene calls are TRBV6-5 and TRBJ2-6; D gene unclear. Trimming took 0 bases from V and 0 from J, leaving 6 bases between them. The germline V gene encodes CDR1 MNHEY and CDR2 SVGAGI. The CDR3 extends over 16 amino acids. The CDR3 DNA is TGTGCCAGCAGTTACTCATGGAGCTCTGGGGCCAACGTCCTGACTTTC. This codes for CASSYSWSSGANVLTF.

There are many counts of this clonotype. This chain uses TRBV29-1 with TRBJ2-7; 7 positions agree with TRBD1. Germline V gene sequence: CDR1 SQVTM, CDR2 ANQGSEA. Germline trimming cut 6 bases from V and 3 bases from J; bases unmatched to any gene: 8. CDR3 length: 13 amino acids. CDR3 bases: TGCAGCGTAAGTGACAGGGTGAACTACGAGCAGTACTTC. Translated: CSVSDRVNYEQYF.

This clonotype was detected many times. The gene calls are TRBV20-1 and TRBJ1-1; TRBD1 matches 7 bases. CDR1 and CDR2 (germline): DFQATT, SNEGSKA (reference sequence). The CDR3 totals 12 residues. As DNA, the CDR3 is TGCAGGGTGGACAGGCCAAACACTGAAGCTTTCTTT. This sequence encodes CRVDRPNTEAFF.

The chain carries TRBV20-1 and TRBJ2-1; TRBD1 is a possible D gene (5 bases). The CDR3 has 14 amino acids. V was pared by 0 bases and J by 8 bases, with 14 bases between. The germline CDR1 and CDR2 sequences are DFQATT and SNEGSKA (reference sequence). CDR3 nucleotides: TGCAGTGCTAGAGATTCGGCAGGGCGGTATGAGCAGTTCTTC. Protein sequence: CSARDSAGRYEQFF.

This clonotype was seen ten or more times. DNA for the CDR3: TGTGCCAGCAAAACAGGGGAATCTGCTGAAGCTTTCTTT. Its translation is CASKTGESAEAFF. The V call is TRBV6-6, the J call TRBJ1-1, with 7 bases that match TRBD1. The CDR3 contains 13 residues. The germline V gene encodes CDR1 MNHNY and CDR2 SVGAGI (reference sequence). V gave up 7 bases and J gave up 6 bases; unmatched junction bases: 8.

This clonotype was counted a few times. CDR3 nucleotides: TGTGCCTGGAGTGTTGTTGGCAGGGGAAAAACTGAAGCTTTCTTT. Its translation is CAWSVVGRGKTEAFF. This sequence joins TRBV30 and TRBJ1-1; TRBD1 might be the D (6 bases). Germline V lookup: CDR1 GTSNPN, CDR2 SVGIG (reference sequence). V was pared by 0 bases and J by 5 bases, with 16 bases between. CDR3 length: 15 residues.

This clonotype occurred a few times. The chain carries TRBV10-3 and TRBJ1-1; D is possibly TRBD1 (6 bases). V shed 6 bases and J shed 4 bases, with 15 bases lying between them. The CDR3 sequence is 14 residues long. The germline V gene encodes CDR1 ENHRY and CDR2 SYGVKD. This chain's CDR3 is CAIRGGGSVTEAFF. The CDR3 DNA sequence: TGTGCCATCAGGGGCGGGGGCTCGGTCACTGAAGCTTTCTTT.

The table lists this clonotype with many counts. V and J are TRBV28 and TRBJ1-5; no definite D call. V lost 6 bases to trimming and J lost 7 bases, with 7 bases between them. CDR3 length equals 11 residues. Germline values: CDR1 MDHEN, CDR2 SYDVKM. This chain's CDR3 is CASRREQPQHF. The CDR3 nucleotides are TGTGCCAGCAGGCGGGAACAGCCCCAGCATTTT.

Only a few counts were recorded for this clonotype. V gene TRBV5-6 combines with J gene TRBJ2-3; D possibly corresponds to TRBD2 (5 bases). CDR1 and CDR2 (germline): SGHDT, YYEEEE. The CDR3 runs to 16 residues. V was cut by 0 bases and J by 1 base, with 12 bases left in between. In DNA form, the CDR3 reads TGTGCCAGCAGCTTGGTAGGGAGAACGGGCACAGATACGCAGTATTTT. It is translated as CASSLVGRTGTDTQYF.

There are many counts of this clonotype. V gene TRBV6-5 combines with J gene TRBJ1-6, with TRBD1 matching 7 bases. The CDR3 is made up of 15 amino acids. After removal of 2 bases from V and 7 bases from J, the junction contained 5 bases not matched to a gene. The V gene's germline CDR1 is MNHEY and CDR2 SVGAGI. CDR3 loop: CASSYAGTVNSPLHF. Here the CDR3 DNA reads TGTGCCAGCAGTTACGCCGGGACAGTGAATTCACCCCTCCACTTT.